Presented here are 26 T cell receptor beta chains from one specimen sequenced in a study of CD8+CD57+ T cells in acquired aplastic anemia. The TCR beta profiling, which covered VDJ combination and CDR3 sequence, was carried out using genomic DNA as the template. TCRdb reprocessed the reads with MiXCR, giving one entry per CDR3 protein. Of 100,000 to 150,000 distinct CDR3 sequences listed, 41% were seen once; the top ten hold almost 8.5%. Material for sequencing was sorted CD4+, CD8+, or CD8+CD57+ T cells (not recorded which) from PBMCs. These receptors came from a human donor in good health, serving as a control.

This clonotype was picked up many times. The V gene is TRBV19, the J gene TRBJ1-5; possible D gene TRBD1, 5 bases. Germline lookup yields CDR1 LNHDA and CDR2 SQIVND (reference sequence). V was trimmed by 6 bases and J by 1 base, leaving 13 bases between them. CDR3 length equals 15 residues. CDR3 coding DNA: TGTGCCAGTAGCCTCTCACAGGAAAGCAATCAGCCCCAGCATTTT. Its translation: CASSLSQESNQPQHF.

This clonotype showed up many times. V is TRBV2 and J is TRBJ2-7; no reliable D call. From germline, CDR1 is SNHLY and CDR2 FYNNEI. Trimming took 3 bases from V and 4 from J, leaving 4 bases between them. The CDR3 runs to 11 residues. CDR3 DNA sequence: TGTGCCAGCAGTGAGCTATACGAGCAGTACTTC. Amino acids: CASSELYEQYF. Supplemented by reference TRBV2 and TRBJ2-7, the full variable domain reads EPEVTQTPSHQVTQMGQEVILRCVPISNHLYFYWYRQILGQKVEFLVSFYNNEISEKSEIFDDQFSVERPDGSNFTLKIRSTKLEDSAMYFCASSELYEQYFGPGTRLTVT.

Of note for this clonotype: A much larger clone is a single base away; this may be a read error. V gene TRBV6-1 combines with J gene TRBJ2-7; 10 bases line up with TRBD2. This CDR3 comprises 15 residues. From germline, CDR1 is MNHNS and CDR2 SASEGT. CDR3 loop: CARSEPGLATGEQYF. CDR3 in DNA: TGTGCCCGCAGCGAACCGGGACTAGCGACCGGCGAGCAGTACTTC.

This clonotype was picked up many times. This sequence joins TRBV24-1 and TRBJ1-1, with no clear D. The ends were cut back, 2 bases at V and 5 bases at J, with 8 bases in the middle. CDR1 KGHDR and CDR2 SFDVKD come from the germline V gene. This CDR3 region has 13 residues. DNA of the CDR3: TGTGCCACCAGTGATTCCCAGGAAACTGAAGCTTTCTTT. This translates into CATSDSQETEAFF.

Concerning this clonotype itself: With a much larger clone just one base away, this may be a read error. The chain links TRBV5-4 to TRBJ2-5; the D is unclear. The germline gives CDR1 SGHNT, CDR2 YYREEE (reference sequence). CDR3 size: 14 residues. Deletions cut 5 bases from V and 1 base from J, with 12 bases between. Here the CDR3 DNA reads TGTGCCAGCAGTTCCGGTTTCATCCAAGAGACCCAGTACTTC. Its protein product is CASSSGFIQETQYF.

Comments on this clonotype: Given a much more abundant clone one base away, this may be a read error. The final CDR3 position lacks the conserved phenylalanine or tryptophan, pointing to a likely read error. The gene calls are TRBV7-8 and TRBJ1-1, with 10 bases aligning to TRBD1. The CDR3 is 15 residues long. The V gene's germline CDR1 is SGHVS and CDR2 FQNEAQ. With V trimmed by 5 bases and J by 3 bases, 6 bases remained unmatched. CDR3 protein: CASSPRQGADTEAFS. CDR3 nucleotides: TGTGCCAGCAGCCCCCGACAGGGGGCCGACACTGAAGCTTTCTCT.

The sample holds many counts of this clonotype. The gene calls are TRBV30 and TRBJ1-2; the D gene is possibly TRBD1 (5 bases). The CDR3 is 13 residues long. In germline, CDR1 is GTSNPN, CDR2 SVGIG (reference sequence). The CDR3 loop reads CAGTFGGMRGYTF. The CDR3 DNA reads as TGTGCTGGCACTTTTGGGGGTATGAGGGGCTACACCTTC.

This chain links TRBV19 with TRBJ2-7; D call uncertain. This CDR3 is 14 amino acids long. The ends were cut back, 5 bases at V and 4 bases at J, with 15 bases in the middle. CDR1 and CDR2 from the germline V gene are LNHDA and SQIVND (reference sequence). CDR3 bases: TGTGCCAGTAGTGTGCTACGGATCCCGTACGAGCAGTACTTC. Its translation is CASSVLRIPYEQYF.

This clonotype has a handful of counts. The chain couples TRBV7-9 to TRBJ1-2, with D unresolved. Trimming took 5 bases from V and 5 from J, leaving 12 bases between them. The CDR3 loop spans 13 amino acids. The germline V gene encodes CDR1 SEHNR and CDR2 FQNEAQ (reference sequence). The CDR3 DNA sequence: TGTGCCAGCAGCGCAGAGGCTGATTATGGCTACACCTTC. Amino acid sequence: CASSAEADYGYTF.

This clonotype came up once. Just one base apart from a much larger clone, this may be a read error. In DNA form, the CDR3 reads TGCGCCAGCAGCCAAGCTTTCAAAGCTGAAGCTTCCTTT. As protein: CASSQAFKAEASF. J is TRBJ1-1 and V is TRBV4-1; D ambiguous. Germline assignment: CDR1 MGHRA and CDR2 YSYEKL. The CDR3 has 13 amino acids.

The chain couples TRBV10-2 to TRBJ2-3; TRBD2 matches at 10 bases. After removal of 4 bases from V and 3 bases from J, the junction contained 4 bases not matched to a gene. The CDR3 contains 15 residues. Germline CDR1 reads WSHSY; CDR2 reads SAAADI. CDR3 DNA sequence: TGCGCCAGCAGTGGGACTAGCGGACGGACAGATACGCAGTATTTT. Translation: CASSGTSGRTDTQYF.

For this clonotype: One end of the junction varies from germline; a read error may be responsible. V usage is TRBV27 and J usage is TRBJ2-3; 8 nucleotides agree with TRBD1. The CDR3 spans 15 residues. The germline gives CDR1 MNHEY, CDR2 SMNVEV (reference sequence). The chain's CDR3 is CAGSLRTGSTDTQYF. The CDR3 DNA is TGTGCCGGCAGTTTAAGGACAGGGAGCACAGATACGCAGTATTTT.

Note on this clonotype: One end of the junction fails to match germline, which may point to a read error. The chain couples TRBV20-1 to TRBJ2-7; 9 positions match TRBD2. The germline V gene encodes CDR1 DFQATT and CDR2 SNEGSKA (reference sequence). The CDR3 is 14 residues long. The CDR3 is CSASLSGSPYEQYF. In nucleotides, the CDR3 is TGCAGTGCTTCACTTAGCGGGAGCCCCTACGAGCAGTATTTC.

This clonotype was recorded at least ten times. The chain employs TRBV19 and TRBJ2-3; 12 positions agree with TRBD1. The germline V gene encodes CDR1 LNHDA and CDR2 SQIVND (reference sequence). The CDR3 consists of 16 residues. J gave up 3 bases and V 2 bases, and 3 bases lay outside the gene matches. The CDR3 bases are TGTGCCAGTAGTATAAAGGGACAGGGGGCGACAGATACGCAGTATTTT. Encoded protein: CASSIKGQGATDTQYF.

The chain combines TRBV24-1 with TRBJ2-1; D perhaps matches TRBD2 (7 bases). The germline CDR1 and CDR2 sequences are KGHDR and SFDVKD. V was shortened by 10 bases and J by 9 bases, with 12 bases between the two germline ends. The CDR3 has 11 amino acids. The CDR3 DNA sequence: TGTGCCACGAAGGGGGGGATTGAGCAGTTCTTC. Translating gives CATKGGIEQFF.

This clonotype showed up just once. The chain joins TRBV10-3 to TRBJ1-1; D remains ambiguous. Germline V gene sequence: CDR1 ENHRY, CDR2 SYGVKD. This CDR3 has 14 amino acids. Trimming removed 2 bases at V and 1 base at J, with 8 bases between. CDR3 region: CAISEVAGNTEAFF. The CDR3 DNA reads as TGTGCCATCAGTGAGGTCGCGGGGAACACTGAAGCTTTCTTT.

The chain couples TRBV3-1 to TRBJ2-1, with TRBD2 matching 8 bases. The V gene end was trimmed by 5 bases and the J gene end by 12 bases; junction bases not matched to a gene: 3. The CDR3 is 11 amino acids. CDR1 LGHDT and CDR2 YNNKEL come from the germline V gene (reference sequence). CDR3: CASSKGLGQFF. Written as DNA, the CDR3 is TGTGCCAGCAGCAAGGGACTAGGGCAGTTCTTC.

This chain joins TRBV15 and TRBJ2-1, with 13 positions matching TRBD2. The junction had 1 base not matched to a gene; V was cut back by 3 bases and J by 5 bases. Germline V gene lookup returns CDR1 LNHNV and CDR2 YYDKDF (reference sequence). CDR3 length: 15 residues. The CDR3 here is CATSSGLAGDNEQFF. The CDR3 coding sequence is TGTGCCACCAGCAGCGGACTAGCGGGAGACAATGAGCAGTTCTTC.

The chain's CDR3 is CSAKQELGTYEQYF. In DNA, the CDR3 is TGCAGTGCTAAACAGGAACTCGGGACGTACGAGCAGTACTTC. The V gene is TRBV20-1, the J gene TRBJ2-7; perhaps D is TRBD1 or TRBD2 (5 bases each). There are 14 residues in the CDR3. V was trimmed by 4 bases and J by 4 bases, leaving 17 bases between them. Germline assignment: CDR1 DFQATT and CDR2 SNEGSKA (reference sequence).

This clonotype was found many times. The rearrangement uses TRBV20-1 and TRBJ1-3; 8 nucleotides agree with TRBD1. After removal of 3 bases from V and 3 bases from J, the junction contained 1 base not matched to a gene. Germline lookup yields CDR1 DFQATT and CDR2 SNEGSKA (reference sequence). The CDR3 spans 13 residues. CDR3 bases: TGCAGTGCTAGGACAGGGGATGGAAACACCATATATTTT. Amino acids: CSARTGDGNTIYF.

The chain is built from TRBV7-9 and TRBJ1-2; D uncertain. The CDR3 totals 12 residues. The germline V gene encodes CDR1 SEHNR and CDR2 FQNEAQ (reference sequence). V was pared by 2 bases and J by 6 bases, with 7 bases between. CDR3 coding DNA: TGTGCCAGCAGCTTAAGCCAGGATGGCTACACCTTC. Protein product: CASSLSQDGYTF.

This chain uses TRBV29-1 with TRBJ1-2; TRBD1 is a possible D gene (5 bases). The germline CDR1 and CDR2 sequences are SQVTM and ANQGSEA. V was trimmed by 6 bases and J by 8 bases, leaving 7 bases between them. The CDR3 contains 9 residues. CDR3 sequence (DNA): TGCAGCGTAAAGGGGGGCTACACCTTC. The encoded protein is CSVKGGYTF.

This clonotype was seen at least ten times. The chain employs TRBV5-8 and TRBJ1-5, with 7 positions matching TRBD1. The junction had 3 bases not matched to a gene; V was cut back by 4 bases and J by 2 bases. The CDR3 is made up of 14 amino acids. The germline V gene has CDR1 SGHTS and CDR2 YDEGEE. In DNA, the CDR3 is TGTGCCAGCAGCGTAGGGGGCCGCAATCAGCCCCAGCATTTT. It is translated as CASSVGGRNQPQHF.

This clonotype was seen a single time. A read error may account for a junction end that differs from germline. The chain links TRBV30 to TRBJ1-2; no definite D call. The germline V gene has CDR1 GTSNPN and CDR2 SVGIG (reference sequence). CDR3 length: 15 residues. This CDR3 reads CAWSVSSTPSYGHTF. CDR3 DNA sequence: TGTGCCTGGAGTGTAAGTTCAACTCCGTCCTATGGCCACACCTTC. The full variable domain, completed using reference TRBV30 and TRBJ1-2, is SQTIHQWPATLVQPVGSPLSLECTVEGTSNPNLYWYRQAAGRGLQLLFYSVGIGQISSEVPQNLSASRPQDRQFILSSKKLLLSDSGFYLCAWSVSSTPSYGHTFGSGTRLTVV.

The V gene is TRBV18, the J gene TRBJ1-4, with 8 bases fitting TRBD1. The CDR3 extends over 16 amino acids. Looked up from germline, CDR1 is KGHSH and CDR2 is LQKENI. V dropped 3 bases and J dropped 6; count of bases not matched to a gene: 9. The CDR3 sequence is CASSPGAGGVDEKLFF. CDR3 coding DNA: TGTGCCAGCTCACCGGGGGCAGGGGGCGTCGATGAAAAACTGTTTTTT.

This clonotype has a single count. The CDR3 sequence: CASSYQGPPYEQYF. In nucleotides, the CDR3 is TGTGCCAGCAGTTACCAGGGGCCCCCCTACGAGCAGTACTTC. V gene TRBV6-5 combines with J gene TRBJ2-7, with a weak D call TRBD1 (6 bases). This CDR3 comprises 14 residues. Trimming took off 2 bases at V and 2 bases at J, with 10 bases between the two ends. CDR1 is MNHEY, CDR2 SVGAGI, per germline.